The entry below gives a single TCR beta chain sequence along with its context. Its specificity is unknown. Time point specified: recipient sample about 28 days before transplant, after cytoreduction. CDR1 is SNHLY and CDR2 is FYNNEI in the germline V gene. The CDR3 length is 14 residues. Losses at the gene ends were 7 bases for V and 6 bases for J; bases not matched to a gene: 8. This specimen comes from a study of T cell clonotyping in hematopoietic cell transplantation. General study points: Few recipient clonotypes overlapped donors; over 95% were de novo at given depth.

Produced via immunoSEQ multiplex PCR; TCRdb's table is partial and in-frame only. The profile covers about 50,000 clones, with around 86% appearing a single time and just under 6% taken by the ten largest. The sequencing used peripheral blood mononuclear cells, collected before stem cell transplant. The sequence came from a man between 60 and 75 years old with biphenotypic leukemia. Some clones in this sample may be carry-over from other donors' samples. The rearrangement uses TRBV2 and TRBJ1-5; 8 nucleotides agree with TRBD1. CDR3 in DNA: TGTGCCAGCAAAGACAGGGGTGGTAGTCAGCCCCAGCATTTT. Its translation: CASKDRGGSQPQHF.